The 27 T cell receptor beta chains reported below all come from one sample, sequenced in a study of T cell responses to AZD1222 COVID-19 vaccine. The assay was immunoSEQ multiplex PCR, and TCRdb's table has in-frame clones only and misses some. Of 180,000 or so clones listed, around 90% are singletons. The material sequenced was peripheral blood, taken 28 days after the second AZD1222 dose. The receptors come from an adult who received the AZD1222 COVID-19 vaccine.

The V call is TRBV5-5, the J call TRBJ1-1, with D maybe TRBD1 (6 bases). Germline V gives CDR1 SGHKS, CDR2 YYEKEE (reference sequence). The CDR3 totals 14 residues. V lost 4 bases and J 0 bases, leaving 10 bases between the germline ends. CDR3 DNA sequence: TGTGCCAGCAGCGGGGACACCTTGAACACTGAAGCTTTCTTT. Its translation: CASSGDTLNTEAFF.

This chain links TRBV5-1 with TRBJ1-1; possible D gene TRBD1, 6 bases. CDR1 is SGHRS, CDR2 YFSETQ, per germline. V was clipped by 1 base and J by 2 bases, with 9 bases between them. CDR3 length: 14 amino acids. CDR3 sequence (DNA): TGCGCCAGCAGCTTGACAGGGATTAACACTGAAGCTTTCTTT. Its translation is CASSLTGINTEAFF.

In its sample, this clone was seen many times. This chain links TRBV6-4 with TRBJ2-1; 10 nucleotides match TRBD2. V dropped 0 bases and J dropped 1; count of bases not matched to a gene: 0. Looked up from germline, CDR1 is MRHNA and CDR2 is SNTAGT. CDR3 length equals 16 residues. The CDR3 spells CASSDSTSGSYNEQFF. The CDR3, as DNA: TGTGCCAGCAGTGACTCGACTAGCGGGTCCTACAATGAGCAGTTCTTC.

The CDR3 sequence: CASTPSGKATETQYF. CDR3 DNA: TGTGCCAGCACCCCCTCAGGGAAGGCGACAGAGACCCAGTACTTC. This chain joins TRBV5-8 and TRBJ2-5; the D gene is possibly TRBD1 (5 bases). There are 15 residues in the CDR3. Trimming took off 6 bases at V and 4 bases at J, with 19 bases between the two ends. The V gene's germline CDR1 is SGHTS and CDR2 YDEGEE.

The V call is TRBV18, the J call TRBJ1-4; TRBD1 matches at 11 bases. The ends lost 6 bases at V and 5 bases at J; junction bases unmatched: 8. CDR3 size: 16 residues. Germline CDR1 KGHSH, CDR2 LQKENI. The CDR3 nucleotides are TGTGCCAGCTCTCCCGGGACAGGGGGGATGAATGAAAAACTGTTTTTT. This codes for CASSPGTGGMNEKLFF.

V is TRBV28 and J is TRBJ1-2; TRBD1 is a possible D gene (6 bases). Germline CDR1 reads MDHEN; CDR2 reads SYDVKM. Deletions cut 6 bases from V and 6 bases from J, with 14 bases between. This CDR3 has 13 amino acids. This CDR3 reads CASRIGGRDGYTF. The CDR3 region has the DNA TGTGCCAGCAGGATTGGGGGGCGCGATGGCTACACCTTC.

The V gene is TRBV6-5, the J gene TRBJ2-7; 12 nucleotides agree with TRBD2. The CDR3 runs to 16 residues. The germline CDR1 and CDR2 sequences are MNHEY and SVGAGI. V gave up 0 bases and J gave up 7 bases; unmatched junction bases: 7. The CDR3 here is CASSYSPSGRAREQYF. CDR3 coding DNA: TGTGCCAGCAGTTACTCTCCTAGCGGGAGGGCCCGGGAGCAGTACTTC.

The V call is TRBV27, the J call TRBJ2-1, with 7 bases fitting TRBD1. Germline assignment: CDR1 MNHEY and CDR2 SMNVEV (reference sequence). CDR3 length: 17 amino acids. The V gene end was trimmed by 4 bases and the J gene end by 0 bases; junction bases not matched to a gene: 9. CDR3 bases: TGTGCCAGCAGTTCCCTGACAGGGCCCCTCTCCTACAATGAGCAGTTCTTC. This codes for CASSSLTGPLSYNEQFF.

V and J are TRBV28 and TRBJ2-1, with a weak D call TRBD2 (5 bases). Germline V lookup: CDR1 MDHEN, CDR2 SYDVKM. Trimming removed 5 bases at V and 4 bases at J, with 12 bases between. CDR3 size: 14 residues. CDR3 bases: TGTGCCAGCAGTCCCCCGGGAAAATACAATGAGCAGTTCTTC. Translated, it gives CASSPPGKYNEQFF. Looking up the rest from reference TRBV28 and TRBJ2-1 gives the full variable domain: DVKVTQSSRYLVKRTGEKVFLECVQDMDHENMFWYRQDPGLGLRLIYFSYDVKMKEKGDIPEGYSVSREKKERFSLILESASTNQTSMYLCASSPPGKYNEQFFGPGTRLTVL.

The table lists this clone with a count of one. The CDR3 protein is CASGLAVDGITF. The CDR3 nucleotides are TGTGCTAGTGGTTTGGCGGTTGACGGGATCACCTTC. This chain joins TRBV12-5 and TRBJ1-2, with D unresolved. V gave up 1 base and J gave up 13 bases, with 13 bases separating them. CDR3 length: 12 residues. Looked up from germline, CDR1 is LGHNT and CDR2 is FRNRAP.

The CDR3 here is CASSQNLRNEQFF. DNA of the CDR3: TGTGCCAGCAGCCAAAATCTGCGAAATGAGCAGTTCTTC. V and J are TRBV4-2 and TRBJ2-1; D gene ambiguous. Trimming removed 2 bases at V and 7 bases at J, with 9 bases between. Per germline, CDR1 LGHNA and CDR2 YNFKEQ. The CDR3 is made up of 13 amino acids.

The J gene is TRBJ2-4, the V gene TRBV3-1 (or the pseudogene TRBV3-2); TRBD1 might be the D (5 bases). This CDR3 has 18 amino acids. The V end lost 3 bases, the J end lost 5 bases, and 23 bases lay between the germline ends. CDR1 is LGHDT, CDR2 YNNKEL, per germline (reference sequence). The DNA for the CDR3 is TGTGCCAGCAGCCATCCGCTCTTGACAGACCGTGACCAAAACATTCAGTACTTC. This sequence encodes CASSHPLLTDRDQNIQYF.

Notes on this clone: The junction departs from germline at one end; a sequencing error may be responsible. The chain couples TRBV11-2 to TRBJ1-1; D unclear. The CDR3 loop spans 13 amino acids. Germline V lookup: CDR1 SGHAT, CDR2 FQNNGV. The CDR3 DNA sequence: TGTGCCAGCAGCTTAGAGAGGAGCACTAAAGCTTTCTTT. Amino acids: CASSLERSTKAFF.

A single count supports this clone. The gene calls are TRBV19 and TRBJ2-7; no definite D call. V was clipped by 3 bases and J by 4 bases, with 10 bases between them. CDR1 LNHDA and CDR2 SQIVND come from the germline V gene (reference sequence). The CDR3 consists of 13 residues. CDR3 residues: CASSMNFGYEQYF. The CDR3 DNA sequence: TGTGCCAGTAGTATGAATTTTGGTTACGAGCAGTACTTC.

The chain links TRBV6-5 to TRBJ1-4; D unresolved. Looked up from germline, CDR1 is MNHEY and CDR2 is SVGAGI. The CDR3 is 15 residues long. Trimming took 11 bases from V and 0 from J, leaving 16 bases between them. CDR3 in amino acids: CAATFTRTTNEKLFF. CDR3 DNA sequence: TGTGCCGCGACATTCACCCGCACAACTAATGAAAAACTGTTTTTT.

The V gene is TRBV25-1, the J gene TRBJ1-6; 8 bases agree with TRBD1. CDR3 size: 17 residues. The germline V gene has CDR1 MGHDK and CDR2 SYGVNS. J gave up 6 bases and V 3 bases, and 10 bases lay outside the gene matches. In DNA form, the CDR3 reads TGTGCCAGCAGTGACTCCGTGAGGGGACAGGCTAATTCACCCCTCCACTTT. It specifies CASSDSVRGQANSPLHF.

This chain connects TRBV12-5 to TRBJ1-5, with 11 bases lining up with TRBD1. With 4 bases clipped from V and 7 bases from J, the junction kept 3 bases outside the gene matches. This CDR3 is 14 amino acids long. Germline CDR1 LGHNT, CDR2 FRNRAP. The CDR3 DNA sequence: TGTGCTAGTGGTTGGGGACAGGGGGGGCAGCCCCAGCATTTT. Protein sequence: CASGWGQGGQPQHF.

The chain couples TRBV12-3 or TRBV12-4 to TRBJ1-5; D gene ambiguous. The CDR3 has 11 residues. Trimming took off 7 bases at V and 9 bases at J, with 10 bases between the two ends. As DNA, the CDR3 is TGTGCCAGCACCTTACCGGGGCCCCAGCATTTT. Its protein is CASTLPGPQHF.

The CDR3 bases are TGCAGCGTTAGACTTCAGGGGCTACTGGGCTACACCTTC. Residues: CSVRLQGLLGYTF. The chain uses TRBV29-1 and TRBJ1-2; perhaps TRBD1 as D (6 bases). The germline V gene has CDR1 SQVTM and CDR2 ANQGSEA. V was clipped by 5 bases and J by 8 bases, with 18 bases between them. The CDR3 has 13 amino acids. The entire variable domain, with the rest obtained from reference TRBV29-1 and TRBJ1-2, is as follows: SAVISQKPSRDICQRGTSLTIQCQVDSQVTMMFWYRQQPGQSLTLIATANQGSEATYESGFVIDKFPISRPNLTFSTLTVSNMSPEDSSIYLCSVRLQGLLGYTFGSGTRLTVV.

The rearrangement uses TRBV2 and TRBJ1-5; D remains ambiguous. This CDR3 has 15 residues. V dropped 4 bases and J dropped 4 bases, with 14 bases sitting between them. CDR1 SNHLY and CDR2 FYNNEI come from the germline V gene. CDR3 loop: CASSVEGLGNQPQHF. CDR3 bases: TGTGCCAGCAGTGTGGAAGGACTGGGGAATCAGCCCCAGCATTTT.

This chain links TRBV7-2 with TRBJ2-7, with D perhaps given as TRBD1 or TRBD2 (7 bases each). V was pared by 2 bases and J by 9 bases, with 11 bases between. From germline, CDR1 is SGHTA and CDR2 FQGNSA. This CDR3 has 12 amino acids. Here the CDR3 reads CASSLQGGWQYF. Here the CDR3 DNA reads TGTGCCAGCAGCTTACAGGGGGGGTGGCAGTACTTC.

This clone showed up just once. This chain uses TRBV6-2 or TRBV6-3 with TRBJ2-1; D gene unclear. The CDR3 covers 13 residues. V was trimmed by 0 bases and J by 15 bases, leaving 15 bases between them. CDR1 MNHEY and CDR2 SVGEGT come from the germline V gene. The CDR3 loop reads CASSYSRTHLLFF. The CDR3 nucleotides read TGTGCCAGCAGTTACTCGAGGACCCACCTTTTGTTCTTC.

CDR3 loop: CASSEPPRQLNTEAFF. CDR3 bases: TGCGCCAGCAGTGAGCCCCCTCGGCAGTTGAACACTGAAGCTTTCTTT. The chain links TRBV10-1 to TRBJ1-1; D call uncertain. The CDR3 is 16 amino acids. Trimming left V 2 bases short and J 0 bases short, with 13 bases between. Per the germline V gene, CDR1 is WNHNN and CDR2 is SYGVQD (reference sequence).

The chain uses TRBV5-1 and TRBJ2-7, with D perhaps matching TRBD1 (6 bases). Germline V lookup: CDR1 SGHRS, CDR2 YFSETQ. The CDR3 extends over 17 amino acids. With 4 bases removed from V and 5 bases from J, the gap between germline ends came to 25 bases. The CDR3 spells CASSIEPTIWGRDEQYF. DNA of the CDR3: TGCGCCAGCAGCATCGAGCCGACAATCTGGGGGCGTGACGAGCAGTACTTC.

The chain carries TRBV4-2 and TRBJ1-1, with TRBD1 matching over 9 bases. The CDR3 totals 15 residues. Germline CDR1 and CDR2: LGHNA and YNFKEQ. The V gene end was trimmed by 3 bases and the J gene end by 1 base; junction bases not matched to a gene: 3. Here the CDR3 reads CASSQGQGGNTEAFF. For the CDR3, the DNA is TGTGCCAGCAGCCAGGGACAGGGAGGGAACACTGAAGCTTTCTTT.

The chain is built from TRBV14 and TRBJ2-7, with 8 bases lining up with TRBD2. The CDR3 has 15 residues. Germline values: CDR1 SGHDN, CDR2 FVKESK. Germline trimming cut 4 bases from V and 5 bases from J; bases unmatched to any gene: 10. The CDR3 nucleotides read TGTGCCAGCAGCCCCCGCAGCGGGAGTCGTGACGAGCAGTACTTC. This encodes CASSPRSGSRDEQYF. Full variable domain (missing parts from reference TRBV14 and TRBJ2-7): EAGVTQFPSHSVIEKGQTVTLRCDPISGHDNLYWYRRVMGKEIKFLLHFVKESKQDESGMPNNRFLAERTGGTYSTLKVQPAELEDSGVYFCASSPRSGSRDEQYFGPGTRLTVT.

The chain carries TRBV20-1 and TRBJ2-7, with TRBD2 as a possible D gene (6 bases). CDR1 and CDR2 from the germline V gene are DFQATT and SNEGSKA (reference sequence). This CDR3 has 15 residues. Trimming cost V 3 bases and J 1 base, with 16 bases left between them. CDR3 amino acids: CSASGGGLISYEQYF. The CDR3, as DNA: TGCAGTGCTAGTGGGGGAGGACTGATATCCTACGAGCAGTACTTC.